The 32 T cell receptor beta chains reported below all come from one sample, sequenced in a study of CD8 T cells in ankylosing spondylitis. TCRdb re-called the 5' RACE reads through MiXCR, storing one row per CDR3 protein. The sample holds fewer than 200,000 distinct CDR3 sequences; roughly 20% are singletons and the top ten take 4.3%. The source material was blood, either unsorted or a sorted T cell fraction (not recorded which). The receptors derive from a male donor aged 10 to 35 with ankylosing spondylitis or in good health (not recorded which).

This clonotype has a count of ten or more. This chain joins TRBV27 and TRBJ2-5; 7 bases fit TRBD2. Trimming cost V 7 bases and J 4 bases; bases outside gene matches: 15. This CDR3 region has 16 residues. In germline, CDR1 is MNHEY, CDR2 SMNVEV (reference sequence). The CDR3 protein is CASTNRGGRTSETQYF. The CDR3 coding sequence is TGTGCCAGCACCAATCGGGGCGGGAGAACATCAGAGACCCAGTACTTC.

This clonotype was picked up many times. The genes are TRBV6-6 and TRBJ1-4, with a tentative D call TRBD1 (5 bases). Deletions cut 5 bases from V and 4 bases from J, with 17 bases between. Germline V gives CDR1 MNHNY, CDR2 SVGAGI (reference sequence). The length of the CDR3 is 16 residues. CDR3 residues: CASSGSGTEVNEKLFF. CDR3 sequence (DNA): TGTGCCAGCAGTGGCTCCGGGACCGAAGTTAATGAAAAACTGTTTTTT.

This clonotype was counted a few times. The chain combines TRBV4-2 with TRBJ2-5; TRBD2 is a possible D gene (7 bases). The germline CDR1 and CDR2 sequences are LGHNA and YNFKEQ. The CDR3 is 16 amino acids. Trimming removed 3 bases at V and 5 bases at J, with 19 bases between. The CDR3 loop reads CASSHPKGGGDETQYF. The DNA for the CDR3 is TGTGCCAGCAGCCATCCTAAGGGGGGAGGGGATGAGACCCAGTACTTC.

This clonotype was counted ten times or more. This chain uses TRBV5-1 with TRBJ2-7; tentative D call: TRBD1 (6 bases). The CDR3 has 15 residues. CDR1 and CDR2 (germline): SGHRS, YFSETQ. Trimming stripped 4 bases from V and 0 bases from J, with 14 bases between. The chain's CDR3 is CASSPGQPLSYEQYF. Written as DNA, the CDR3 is TGCGCCAGCAGCCCAGGACAGCCCCTCTCCTACGAGCAGTACTTC.

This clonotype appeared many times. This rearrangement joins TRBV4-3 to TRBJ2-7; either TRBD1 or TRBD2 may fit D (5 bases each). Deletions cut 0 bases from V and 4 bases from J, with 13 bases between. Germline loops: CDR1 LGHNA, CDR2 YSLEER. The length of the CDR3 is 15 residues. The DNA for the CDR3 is TGCGCCAGCAGCCAAGATGGGGGATTCCGGTACGAGCAGTACTTC. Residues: CASSQDGGFRYEQYF.

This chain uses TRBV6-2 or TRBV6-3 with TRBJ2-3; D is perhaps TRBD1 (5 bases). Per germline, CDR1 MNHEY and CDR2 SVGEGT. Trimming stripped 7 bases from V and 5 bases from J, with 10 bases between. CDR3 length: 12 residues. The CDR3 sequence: CASTYGQDTQYF. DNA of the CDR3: TGTGCCAGCACCTACGGACAAGATACGCAGTATTTT.

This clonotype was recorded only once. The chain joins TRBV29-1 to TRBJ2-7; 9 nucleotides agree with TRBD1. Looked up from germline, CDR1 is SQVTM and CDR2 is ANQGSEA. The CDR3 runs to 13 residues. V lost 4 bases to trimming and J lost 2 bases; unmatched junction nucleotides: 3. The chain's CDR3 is CSVVRTGAYEQYF. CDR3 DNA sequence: TGCAGCGTTGTGAGGACAGGGGCCTACGAGCAGTACTTC.

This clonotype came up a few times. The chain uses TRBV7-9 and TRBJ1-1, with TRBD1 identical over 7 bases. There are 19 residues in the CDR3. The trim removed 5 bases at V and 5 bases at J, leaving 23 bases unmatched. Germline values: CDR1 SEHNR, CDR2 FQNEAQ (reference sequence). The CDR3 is CASSPRDSWGLGALTEAFF. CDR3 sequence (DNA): TGTGCCAGCAGCCCACGGGACAGTTGGGGGTTGGGGGCCCTAACTGAAGCTTTCTTT.

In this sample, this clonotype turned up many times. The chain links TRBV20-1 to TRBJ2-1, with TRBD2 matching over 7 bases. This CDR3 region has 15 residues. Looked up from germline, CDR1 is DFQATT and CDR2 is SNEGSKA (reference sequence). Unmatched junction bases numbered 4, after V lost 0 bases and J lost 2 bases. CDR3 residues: CSARESGRAYNEQFF. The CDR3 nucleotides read TGCAGTGCTAGAGAATCAGGGAGGGCCTACAATGAGCAGTTCTTC.

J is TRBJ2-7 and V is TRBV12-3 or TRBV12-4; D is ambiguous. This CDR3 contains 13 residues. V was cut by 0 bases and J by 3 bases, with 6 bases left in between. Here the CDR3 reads CASSLARIYEQYV. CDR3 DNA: TGTGCCAGCAGTTTAGCAAGGATCTACGAGCAGTACGTC.

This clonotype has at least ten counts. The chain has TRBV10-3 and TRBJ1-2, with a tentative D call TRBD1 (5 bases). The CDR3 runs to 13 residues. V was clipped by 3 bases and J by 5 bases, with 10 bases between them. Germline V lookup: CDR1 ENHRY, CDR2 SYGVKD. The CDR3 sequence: CAISEGTAYGYTF. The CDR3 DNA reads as TGTGCCATCAGTGAAGGGACCGCATATGGCTACACCTTC.

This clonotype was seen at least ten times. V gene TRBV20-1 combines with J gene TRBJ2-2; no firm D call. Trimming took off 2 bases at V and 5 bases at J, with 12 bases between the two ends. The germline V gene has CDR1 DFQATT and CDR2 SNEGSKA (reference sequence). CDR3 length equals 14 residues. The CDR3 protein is CSARNSPGTGELFF. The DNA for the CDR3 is TGCAGTGCTAGAAACAGCCCAGGAACCGGGGAGCTGTTTTTT.

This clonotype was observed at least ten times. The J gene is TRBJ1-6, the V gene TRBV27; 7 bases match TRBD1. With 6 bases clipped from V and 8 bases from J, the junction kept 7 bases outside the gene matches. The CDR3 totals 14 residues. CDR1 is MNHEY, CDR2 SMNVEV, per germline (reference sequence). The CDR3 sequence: CASREQGQHSPLHF. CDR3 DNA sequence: TGTGCCAGCAGAGAACAGGGGCAGCATTCACCCCTCCACTTT.

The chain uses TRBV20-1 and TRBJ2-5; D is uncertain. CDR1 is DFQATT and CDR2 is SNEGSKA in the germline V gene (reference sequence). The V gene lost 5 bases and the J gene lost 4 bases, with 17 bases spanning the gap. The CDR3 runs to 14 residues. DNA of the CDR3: TGCAGTGCTTTCCGTCCCTATACGGGAGAGACCCAGTACTTC. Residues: CSAFRPYTGETQYF.

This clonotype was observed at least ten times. The CDR3 loop reads CASGSSTDTQYF. For the CDR3, the DNA is TGTGCTAGTGGAAGTAGCACAGATACGCAGTATTTT. The chain carries TRBV12-5 and TRBJ2-3; D gene unclear. Germline loops: CDR1 LGHNT, CDR2 FRNRAP. Trimming cost V 6 bases and J 0 bases, with 4 bases left between them. The CDR3 totals 12 residues.

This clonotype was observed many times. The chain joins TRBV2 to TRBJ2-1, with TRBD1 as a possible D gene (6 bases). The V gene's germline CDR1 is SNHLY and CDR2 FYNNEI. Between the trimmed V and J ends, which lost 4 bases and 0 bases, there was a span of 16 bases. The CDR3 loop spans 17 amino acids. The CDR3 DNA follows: TGTGCCAGCAGTGCAATTCTAACAGGGTTCTCCTACAATGAGCAGTTCTTC. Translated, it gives CASSAILTGFSYNEQFF.

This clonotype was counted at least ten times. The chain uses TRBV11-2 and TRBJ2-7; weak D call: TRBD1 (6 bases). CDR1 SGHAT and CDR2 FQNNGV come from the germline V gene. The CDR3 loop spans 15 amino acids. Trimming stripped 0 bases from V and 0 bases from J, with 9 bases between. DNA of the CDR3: TGTGCCAGCAGCTTAGAACAGGGAAGCTCCTACGAGCAGTACGTC. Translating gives CASSLEQGSSYEQYV.

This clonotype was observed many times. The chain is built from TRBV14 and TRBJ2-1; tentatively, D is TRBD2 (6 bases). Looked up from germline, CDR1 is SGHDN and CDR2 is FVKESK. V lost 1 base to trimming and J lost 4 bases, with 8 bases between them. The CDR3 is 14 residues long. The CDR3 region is CASSQVGGYNEQFF. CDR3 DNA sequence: TGTGCCAGCAGCCAAGTGGGGGGATACAATGAGCAGTTCTTC.

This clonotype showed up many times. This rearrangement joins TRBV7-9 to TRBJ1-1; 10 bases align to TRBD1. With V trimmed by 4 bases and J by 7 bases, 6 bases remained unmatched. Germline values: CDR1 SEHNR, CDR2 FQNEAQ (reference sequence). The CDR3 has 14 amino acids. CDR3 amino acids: CASSSLDRGGEAFF. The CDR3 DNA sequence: TGTGCCAGCAGCTCACTGGACAGGGGGGGTGAAGCTTTCTTT.

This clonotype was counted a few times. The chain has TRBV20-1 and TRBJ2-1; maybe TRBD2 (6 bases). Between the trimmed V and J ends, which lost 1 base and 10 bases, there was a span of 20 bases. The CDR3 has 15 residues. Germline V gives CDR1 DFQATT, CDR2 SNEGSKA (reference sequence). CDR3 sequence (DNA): TGCAGTGCTAGAGGTCAGAGGGGAGGAAGCAACGAGCAGTTCTTC. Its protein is CSARGQRGGSNEQFF.

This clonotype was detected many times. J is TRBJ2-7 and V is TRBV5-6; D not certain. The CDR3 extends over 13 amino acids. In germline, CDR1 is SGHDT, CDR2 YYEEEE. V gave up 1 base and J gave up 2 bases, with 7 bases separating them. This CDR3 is CASSLSFPYEQYV. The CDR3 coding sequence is TGTGCCAGCAGCTTGTCGTTCCCCTACGAGCAGTACGTC.

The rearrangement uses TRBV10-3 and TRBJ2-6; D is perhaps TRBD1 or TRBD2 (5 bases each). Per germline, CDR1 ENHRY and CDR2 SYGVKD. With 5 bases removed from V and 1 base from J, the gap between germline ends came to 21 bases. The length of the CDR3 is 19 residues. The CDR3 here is CAISPRGDSSRSGANVLTF. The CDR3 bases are TGTGCCATCAGTCCCCGAGGGGATAGCTCGAGGTCTGGGGCCAACGTCCTGACTTTC.

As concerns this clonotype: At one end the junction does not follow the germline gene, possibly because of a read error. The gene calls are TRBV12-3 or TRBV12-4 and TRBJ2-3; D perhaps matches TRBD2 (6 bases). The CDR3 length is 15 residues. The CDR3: CASSPLATTTDAQYF. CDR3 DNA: TGTGCCAGCAGTCCTCTAGCGACGACCACAGATGCGCAGTATTTT.

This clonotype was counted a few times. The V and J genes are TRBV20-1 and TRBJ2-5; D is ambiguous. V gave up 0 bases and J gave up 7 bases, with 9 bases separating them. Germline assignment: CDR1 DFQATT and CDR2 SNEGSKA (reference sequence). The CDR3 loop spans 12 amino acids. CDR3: CSARDLMATQYF. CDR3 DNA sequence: TGCAGTGCTAGAGATCTCATGGCGACCCAGTACTTC.

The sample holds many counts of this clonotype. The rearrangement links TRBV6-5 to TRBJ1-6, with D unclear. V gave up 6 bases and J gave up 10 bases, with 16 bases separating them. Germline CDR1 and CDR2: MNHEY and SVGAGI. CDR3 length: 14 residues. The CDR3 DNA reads TGTGCCAGCAGCCCCCCGGGCAGCTTCTCACCCCTCCACTTT. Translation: CASSPPGSFSPLHF.

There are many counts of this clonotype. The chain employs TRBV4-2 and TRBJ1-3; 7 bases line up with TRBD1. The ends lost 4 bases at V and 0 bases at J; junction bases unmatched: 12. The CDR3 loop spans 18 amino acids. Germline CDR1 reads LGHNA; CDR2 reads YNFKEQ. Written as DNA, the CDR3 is TGTGCCAGCAGCCTTATGCCGGACAGGAGGTCCTCTGGAAACACCATATATTTT. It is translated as CASSLMPDRRSSGNTIYF.

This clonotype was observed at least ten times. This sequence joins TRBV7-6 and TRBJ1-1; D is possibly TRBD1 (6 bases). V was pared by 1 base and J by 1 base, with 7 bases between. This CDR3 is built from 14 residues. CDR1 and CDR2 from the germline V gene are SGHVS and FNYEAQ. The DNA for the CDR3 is TGTGCCAGCAGCTTAGGGGACACGAACACTGAAGCTTTCTTT. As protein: CASSLGDTNTEAFF.

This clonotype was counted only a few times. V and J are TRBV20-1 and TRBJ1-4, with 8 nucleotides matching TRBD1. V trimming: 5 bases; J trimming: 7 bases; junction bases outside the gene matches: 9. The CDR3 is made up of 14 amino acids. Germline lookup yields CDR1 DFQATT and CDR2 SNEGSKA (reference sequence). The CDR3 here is CSALRQGLSEKLFF. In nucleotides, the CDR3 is TGCAGTGCTTTACGACAGGGGCTATCTGAAAAACTGTTTTTT.

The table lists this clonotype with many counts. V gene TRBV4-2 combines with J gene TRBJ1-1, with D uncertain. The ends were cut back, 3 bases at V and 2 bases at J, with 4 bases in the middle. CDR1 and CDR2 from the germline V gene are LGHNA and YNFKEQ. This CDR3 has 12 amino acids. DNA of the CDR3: TGTGCCAGCAGCCAGGATAACACTGAAGCTTTCTTT. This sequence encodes CASSQDNTEAFF.

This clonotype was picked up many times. CDR3 sequence reads: CASSPDTMGRPKTQYF. The CDR3 coding sequence is TGTGCCAGCAGCCCAGACACGATGGGACGGCCGAAGACCCAGTACTTC. The chain employs TRBV3-1 and TRBJ2-5; D tentatively reads TRBD1 or TRBD2 (5 bases each). Germline assignment: CDR1 LGHDT and CDR2 YNNKEL (reference sequence). This CDR3 region has 16 residues. Trimming removed 4 bases at V and 6 bases at J, with 21 bases between.

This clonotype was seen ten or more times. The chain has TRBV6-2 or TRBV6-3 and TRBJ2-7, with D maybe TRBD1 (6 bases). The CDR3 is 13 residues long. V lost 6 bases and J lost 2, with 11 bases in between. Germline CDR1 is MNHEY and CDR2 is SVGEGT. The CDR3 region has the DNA TGTGCCAGCAGAACCACAGGGCCCTACGAGCAGTACTTC. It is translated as CASRTTGPYEQYF.

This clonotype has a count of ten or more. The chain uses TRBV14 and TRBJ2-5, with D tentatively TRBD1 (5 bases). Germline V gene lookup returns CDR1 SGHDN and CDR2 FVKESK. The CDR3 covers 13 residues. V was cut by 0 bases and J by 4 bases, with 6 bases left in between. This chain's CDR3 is CASSQDRGETQYF. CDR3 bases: TGTGCCAGCAGCCAAGATAGGGGAGAGACCCAGTACTTC.